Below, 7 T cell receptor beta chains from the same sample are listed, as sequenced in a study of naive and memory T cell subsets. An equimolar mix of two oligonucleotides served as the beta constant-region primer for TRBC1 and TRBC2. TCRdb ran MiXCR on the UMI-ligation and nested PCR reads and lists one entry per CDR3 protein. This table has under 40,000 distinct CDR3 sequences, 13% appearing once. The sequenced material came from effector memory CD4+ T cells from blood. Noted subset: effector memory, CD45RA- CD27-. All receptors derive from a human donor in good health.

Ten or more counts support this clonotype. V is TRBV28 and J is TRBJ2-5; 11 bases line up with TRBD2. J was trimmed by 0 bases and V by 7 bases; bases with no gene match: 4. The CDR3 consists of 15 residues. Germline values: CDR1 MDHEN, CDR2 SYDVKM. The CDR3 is CASTRGLADQETQYF. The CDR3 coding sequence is TGTGCCAGCACCCGGGGACTAGCGGACCAAGAGACCCAGTACTTC.

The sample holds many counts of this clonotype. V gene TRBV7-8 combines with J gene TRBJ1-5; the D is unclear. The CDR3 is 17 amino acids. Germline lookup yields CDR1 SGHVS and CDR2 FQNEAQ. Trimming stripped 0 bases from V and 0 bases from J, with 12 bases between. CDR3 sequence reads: CASSLAWWDNSNQPQHF. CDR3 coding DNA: TGTGCCAGCAGCTTAGCCTGGTGGGATAATAGCAATCAGCCCCAGCATTTT.

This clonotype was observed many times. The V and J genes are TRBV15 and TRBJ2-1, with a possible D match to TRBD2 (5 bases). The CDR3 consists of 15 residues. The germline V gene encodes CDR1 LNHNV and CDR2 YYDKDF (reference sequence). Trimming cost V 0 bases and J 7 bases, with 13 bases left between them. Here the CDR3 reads CATSRDGRAENEQFF. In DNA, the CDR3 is TGTGCCACCAGCAGAGACGGGCGGGCCGAGAATGAGCAGTTCTTC.

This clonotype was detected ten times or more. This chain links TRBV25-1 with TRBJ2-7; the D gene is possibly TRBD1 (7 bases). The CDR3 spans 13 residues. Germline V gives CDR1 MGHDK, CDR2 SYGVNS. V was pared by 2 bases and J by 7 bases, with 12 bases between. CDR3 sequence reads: CASSEQGGSEQYF. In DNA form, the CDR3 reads TGTGCCAGCAGTGAACAGGGGGGATCGGAGCAGTACTTC.

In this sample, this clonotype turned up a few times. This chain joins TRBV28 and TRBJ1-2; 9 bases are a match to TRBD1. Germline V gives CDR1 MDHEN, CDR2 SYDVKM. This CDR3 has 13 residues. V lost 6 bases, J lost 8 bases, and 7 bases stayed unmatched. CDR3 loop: CASRQQGARGYTF. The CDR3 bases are TGTGCCAGCAGACAACAGGGGGCAAGGGGCTACACCTTC.

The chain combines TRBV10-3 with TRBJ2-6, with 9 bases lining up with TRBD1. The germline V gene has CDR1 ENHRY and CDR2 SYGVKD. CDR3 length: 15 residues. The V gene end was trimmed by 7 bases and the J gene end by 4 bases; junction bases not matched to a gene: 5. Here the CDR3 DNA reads TGTGCCATCAATGGACAGGGGAGGGGGGCCAACGTCCTGACTTTC. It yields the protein CAINGQGRGANVLTF.

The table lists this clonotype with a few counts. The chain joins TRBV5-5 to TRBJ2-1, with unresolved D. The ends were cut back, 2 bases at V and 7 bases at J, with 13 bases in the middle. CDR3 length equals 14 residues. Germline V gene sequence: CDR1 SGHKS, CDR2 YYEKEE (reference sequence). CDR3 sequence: CASSFGWRGNEQFF. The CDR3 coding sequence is TGTGCCAGCAGCTTCGGCTGGCGTGGGAATGAGCAGTTCTTC.